The 3 T cell receptor beta chains in this list originate from one sample, sequenced in a study of T-cell reconstitution after alpha-beta-depleted transplantation in children. Using unique molecular identifiers, the investigators prepared the TCRbeta library. TCRdb used MiXCR to reprocess the PCR reads, holding one entry per CDR3 protein. The sample contains about 110,000 distinct CDR3 sequences, 5% to 8% of which appear only once. The sample was PBMCs, mostly from graft donor cells, taken 360 days after TCRalphabeta/CD19-depleted stem cell transplant. The receptors come from a male patient aged 2 to 9 who had a stem cell transplant for acute lymphoblastic leukemia, so the T cells may come from the graft donor.

This clonotype was detected only a few times. This rearrangement joins TRBV19 to TRBJ2-1, with D unclear. Looked up from germline, CDR1 is LNHDA and CDR2 is SQIVND (reference sequence). Between the trimmed V and J ends, which lost 3 bases and 0 bases, there was a span of 9 bases. There are 15 residues in the CDR3. CDR3 sequence reads: CASSIATPSYNEQFF. CDR3 sequence (DNA): TGTGCCAGTAGTATTGCGACTCCCTCCTACAATGAGCAGTTCTTC.

This clonotype occurred a few times. V gene TRBV7-2 combines with J gene TRBJ1-6; 7 nucleotides align to TRBD1. Losses at the gene ends were 2 bases for V and 8 bases for J; bases not matched to a gene: 12. Germline V gives CDR1 SGHTA, CDR2 FQGNSA. This CDR3 has 17 amino acids. The CDR3 DNA sequence: TGTGCCAGCAGCTTATCTATACGACAGGGCCCTTATTCACCCCTCCACTTT. Its protein is CASSLSIRQGPYSPLHF.

This clonotype has at least ten counts. The V gene is TRBV20-1, the J gene TRBJ2-2; D is ambiguous. This CDR3 has 11 residues. Trimming left V 5 bases short and J 5 bases short, with 6 bases between. Germline CDR1 is DFQATT and CDR2 is SNEGSKA (reference sequence). For the CDR3, the DNA is TGCAGTGCTCTCTTGACCGGGGAGCTGTTTTTT. Translation gives CSALLTGELFF.